This TCR beta chain originates from a study of T cell repertoires in cytomegalovirus infection. Study outcomes and limitations: People with CMV and the relevant HLA were identified by cumulative public TCR beta family frequency. The ex vivo response was dominated by HLA-C-restricted CMV-specific TCR beta clonotypes.

TCRdb independently ran MiXCR on the reads; one entry per CDR3 protein. The table lists some 400,000 distinct CDR3 sequences, roughly a third of them singletons. As for this clonotype: No antigen is known for it.

The CDR3 length is 17 residues. V was pared by 0 bases and J by 0 bases, with 12 bases between. CDR1 is SGHAT and CDR2 is FQNNGV in the germline V gene. The receptor was isolated from a human donor in good health (CMV status not recorded). Some clones in this sample may be carry-over from other donors' samples. Sequencing was performed on PBMCs. The genes are TRBV11-2 and TRBJ2-1; D not certain. The CDR3 spells CASSLDPEIYSYNEQFF. The CDR3 DNA reads as TGTGCCAGCAGCTTAGATCCCGAAATTTACTCCTACAATGAGCAGTTCTTC.